The rows below give T cell receptor beta chains drawn from one sample of a study of blood T cell repertoires in COVID-19. Clones were read by immunoSEQ multiplex PCR, and TCRdb kept only the in-frame ones, dropping some. The data show fewer than 400,000 clones, about 90% seen once. Sequencing was carried out using PBMCs or T cells enriched from blood (not recorded which). These receptors came from a man younger than 40 who had recovered from COVID-19. The CDR3 runs from the conserved cysteine through the conserved F or W. D genes are given only for firm matches. Size is omitted from some rows. Given values are once, few, many or a class for expanded clones.

clone_size	j_call	v_call	d_call	cdr3_aa	cdr3_nt
many	TRBJ2-3	TRBV28	-	CASSSNYNTDTQYF	TGTGCCAGCAGCTCAAACTACAACACAGATACGCAGTATTTT
few	TRBJ2-7	TRBV5-5	TRBD1	CASSLGQGVSYEQYF	TGTGCCAGCAGCTTGGGACAGGGAGTCTCCTACGAGCAGTACTTC
-	TRBJ2-7	TRBV19	TRBD2	CASTASGGSYEQYF	TGTGCCAGTACGGCTAGCGGGGGTTCCTACGAGCAGTACTTC
-	TRBJ2-1	TRBV28	-	CASSLQGYNEQFF	TGTGCCAGCAGTCTCCAGGGGTACAATGAGCAGTTCTTC
many	TRBJ2-3	TRBV27	TRBD2	CASSFPPPTSGGPASTDTQYF	TGTGCCAGCAGTTTCCCCCCTCCGACTAGCGGGGGGCCAGCTAGCACAGATACGCAGTATTTT
-	TRBJ2-7	TRBV19	-	CASSADTYEQYF	TGTGCCAGTAGTGCGGATACCTACGAGCAGTACTTC
-	TRBJ2-1	TRBV19	-	CASSAGVGEQFF	TGTGCCAGTAGTGCAGGGGTCGGTGAGCAGTTCTTC
-	TRBJ2-5	TRBV7-2	TRBD2	CASSLAPSGGAETQYF	TGTGCCAGCAGCTTAGCACCTAGCGGGGGGGCGGAGACCCAGTACTTC
-	TRBJ2-5	TRBV18	TRBD1	CASSPDRGQETQYF	TGTGCCAGCTCACCTGACAGGGGCCAAGAGACCCAGTACTTC
few	TRBJ1-3	TRBV5-4	TRBD1	CASSWGQGVSGNTIYF	TGTGCCAGCAGCTGGGGACAGGGTGTATCAGGAAACACCATATATTTT
few	TRBJ1-1	TRBV19	-	CASRDLTGGLNTEAFF	TGTGCCAGTAGAGATCTAACTGGGGGGTTGAACACTGAAGCTTTCTTT
-	TRBJ1-2	TRBV12-3/TRBV12-4	TRBD1	CASRDRGNYGYTF	TGTGCCAGCAGGGACAGGGGGAACTATGGCTACACCTTC
-	TRBJ1-2	TRBV5-1	-	CASPGQANYGYTF	TGCGCCAGCCCCGGACAAGCCAACTATGGCTACACCTTC
-	TRBJ1-6	TRBV2	-	CATSERRDNSPLHF	TGTGCCACCTCAGAACGGAGAGATAATTCACCCCTCCACTTT
-	TRBJ1-2	TRBV2	-	CASMAQATDYGYTF	TGTGCCAGCATGGCGCAGGCAACAGACTATGGCTACACCTTC
-	TRBJ1-5	TRBV20-1	-	CSASGDTPLEYSNQPQHF	TGCAGTGCTAGTGGCGACACCCCTCTCGAATATAGCAATCAGCCCCAGCATTTT
-	TRBJ2-2	TRBV27	TRBD2	CASSFPAGALTGELFF	TGTGCCAGCAGTTTCCCAGCGGGGGCCCTTACCGGGGAGCTGTTTTTT
-	TRBJ2-2	TRBV29-1	TRBD1	CSVAGAGGRTGELFF	TGCAGCGTTGCAGGGGCAGGGGGCCGCACCGGGGAGCTGTTTTTT
-	TRBJ2-1	TRBV18	-	CASSPGRDTNEQFF	TGTGCCAGCTCACCAGGCCGGGACACCAATGAGCAGTTCTTC
few	TRBJ2-2	TRBV9	-	CASSVEGLGNTGELFF	TGTGCCAGCAGCGTAGAGGGACTCGGGAACACCGGGGAGCTGTTTTTT
-	TRBJ1-3	TRBV28	TRBD1	CASSSGQGSGNTIYF	TGTGCCAGCAGTTCGGGACAGGGGAGCGGAAACACCATATATTTT
once	TRBJ2-5	TRBV6-5	-	CASSQPGHSRETQYF	TGTGCCAGCAGTCAGCCGGGACATTCTCGGGAGACCCAGTACTTC
-	TRBJ1-5	TRBV18	-	CASSLSSPNSNQPQHF	TGTGCCAGCTCACTATCCTCGCCTAATAGCAATCAGCCCCAGCATTTT
few	TRBJ1-2	TRBV12-3/TRBV12-4	-	CASSSPGNYGYTF	TGTGCCAGCAGCTCACCAGGGAACTATGGCTACACCTTC
-	TRBJ2-5	TRBV6-5	-	CASSYNSAGSQETQYF	TGTGCCAGCAGTTACAATTCGGCAGGGTCCCAAGAGACCCAGTACTTC